The 7 T cell receptor beta chains in this list originate from one sample, sequenced in a study of T cell changes during pregnancy in multiple sclerosis. Profiled with immunoSEQ multiplex PCR; TCRdb holds only in-frame clones, not every one. The data contain some 80,000 clones, roughly 94% of them singletons. Here the sequenced sample was CD4+ T cells from peripheral blood mononuclear cells, taken after pregnancy. The receptors were sampled from a female donor with multiple sclerosis, enrolled in a pregnancy study.

The rearrangement joins TRBV5-1 to TRBJ2-3, with D possibly TRBD2 on 6 matching bases. V was clipped by 4 bases and J by 0 bases, with 9 bases between them. Germline CDR1 is SGHRS and CDR2 is YFSETQ. The CDR3 runs to 14 residues. The CDR3 loop is CASSIGTSTDTQYF. In DNA form, the CDR3 reads TGCGCCAGCAGCATCGGGACTAGCACAGATACGCAGTATTTT. The variable domain in full, completed from reference TRBV5-1 and TRBJ2-3, reads KAGVTQTPRYLIKTRGQQVTLSCSPISGHRSVSWYQQTPGQGLQFLFEYFSETQRNKGNFPGRFSGRQFSNSRSEMNVSTLELGDSALYLCASSIGTSTDTQYFGPGTRLTVL.

The chain couples TRBV7-2 to TRBJ1-4; maybe TRBD1 (5 bases). This CDR3 is built from 15 residues. Germline-derived CDR1 and CDR2 are SGHTA and FQGNSA. The germline V and J ends were trimmed by 6 bases and 8 bases, with 19 bases remaining between them. In DNA, the CDR3 is TGTGCCAGCAGGCCCGACGTAGGGGTGGGGGAAAAACTGTTTTTT. This encodes CASRPDVGVGEKLFF.

This clone was counted once. J is TRBJ2-5 and V is TRBV7-2; 7 nucleotides match TRBD1. Germline-derived CDR1 and CDR2 are SGHTA and FQGNSA. The V segment lost 6 bases and the J segment 3 bases; nucleotides outside the gene matches: 4. The CDR3 totals 13 residues. The CDR3 region has the DNA TGTGCCAGCAGTCGGGACAGTGAAGAGACCCAGTACTTC. Translated: CASSRDSEETQYF.

The chain has TRBV4-2 and TRBJ2-3, with 7 bases identical to TRBD2. The V gene end was trimmed by 1 base and the J gene end by 4 bases; junction bases not matched to a gene: 11. The CDR3 sequence is 17 residues long. In germline, CDR1 is LGHNA, CDR2 YNFKEQ. The CDR3 sequence is CASSQGDVGGKADTQYF. CDR3 coding DNA: TGTGCCAGCAGCCAAGGGGATGTGGGAGGGAAAGCAGATACGCAGTATTTT.

The chain couples TRBV9 to TRBJ1-4; TRBD1 is a possible D gene (5 bases). This CDR3 is 14 amino acids long. The V gene lost 0 bases and the J gene lost 6 bases, with 9 bases spanning the gap. Germline V gives CDR1 SGDLS, CDR2 YYNGEE. The CDR3 here is CASSVDSRDEKLFF. For the CDR3, the DNA is TGTGCCAGCAGCGTAGATAGCAGGGATGAAAAACTGTTTTTT.

This sequence joins TRBV6-5 and TRBJ2-1, with 8 bases fitting TRBD2. The V gene's germline CDR1 is MNHEY and CDR2 SVGAGI. V dropped 2 bases and J dropped 10; count of bases not matched to a gene: 7. The CDR3 consists of 14 residues. CDR3 in DNA: TGTGCCAGCAGTTACGGGGGACTAGAGAGGGAGCAGTTCTTC. Translation gives CASSYGGLEREQFF.

In this sample, this clone turned up a few times. V and J are TRBV5-5 and TRBJ2-7; possible D gene TRBD1, 6 bases. Germline-derived CDR1 and CDR2 are SGHKS and YYEKEE (reference sequence). V lost 0 bases and J 3 bases, leaving 16 bases between the germline ends. This CDR3 contains 16 residues. The CDR3 DNA reads as TGTGCCAGCAGCTTGGAAGGGACACGGCATCTCTACGAGCAGTACTTC. Amino acids: CASSLEGTRHLYEQYF.